This is a list of T cell receptor beta chains from one sample in a study of cytomegalovirus exposure and HLA in healthy donors. Clones were read by immunoSEQ multiplex PCR, and TCRdb kept only the in-frame ones, dropping some. Of 110,000 to 150,000 clones listed, 85% to 90% are singletons. The material sequenced was PBMCs. These receptors all come from a woman between 25 and 40 years old in good health and CMV-seropositive. Each CDR3 is given with its conserved first and last residue. D genes are given only for firm matches. Some rows have no size entry. The others give once, few or many, or a class for an expanded clone.

d_call: NA; j_call: TRBJ2-3; clone_size: NA; v_call: TRBV7-8; cdr3_nt: TGTGCCAGCAGCTCCATCCGGGGTCGTAGGGATACGCAGTATTTT; cdr3_aa: CASSSIRGRRDTQYF
d_call: NA; j_call: TRBJ2-1; clone_size: NA; v_call: TRBV2; cdr3_nt: TGTGCCAGCAGTCTAGGAGTACCGCAGTTCTTC; cdr3_aa: CASSLGVPQFF
d_call: TRBD2; j_call: TRBJ2-1; clone_size: NA; v_call: TRBV5-4; cdr3_nt: TGTGCCAGCAGCTCCGGACTAGGCCGTAATGAGCAGTTCTTC; cdr3_aa: CASSSGLGRNEQFF
d_call: NA; j_call: TRBJ2-1; clone_size: NA; v_call: TRBV5-6; cdr3_nt: TGTGCCAGCAGCCAGGCGGCGGACTCCCCTTACAATGAGCAGTTCTTC; cdr3_aa: CASSQAADSPYNEQFF
d_call: NA; j_call: TRBJ2-3; clone_size: NA; v_call: TRBV9; cdr3_nt: TGTGCCAGCAGCGCGTCCGGGCGGGGCTTCACAGATACGCAGTATTTT; cdr3_aa: CASSASGRGFTDTQYF
d_call: NA; j_call: TRBJ1-1; clone_size: NA; v_call: TRBV28; cdr3_nt: TGTGCCAGCCGATGGCGGGGGCCCATGAACACTGAAGCTTTCTTT; cdr3_aa: CASRWRGPMNTEAFF
d_call: NA; j_call: TRBJ2-3; clone_size: once; v_call: TRBV28; cdr3_nt: TGTGCCAGCAGCCAAACATGGCCCCTGAGGACGCAGTATTTT; cdr3_aa: CASSQTWPLRTQYF
d_call: NA; j_call: TRBJ1-1; clone_size: NA; v_call: TRBV29-1; cdr3_nt: TGCAGCGTCGACCAGGGTGAAGCTTTCTTT; cdr3_aa: CSVDQGEAFF
d_call: NA; j_call: TRBJ2-7; clone_size: few; v_call: TRBV28; cdr3_nt: TGTGCCAGCACCGAAGCGAGTCGGGGTGAGCAGTACTTC; cdr3_aa: CASTEASRGEQYF
d_call: NA; j_call: TRBJ2-1; clone_size: once; v_call: TRBV29-1; cdr3_nt: TGCAGCGTTGATTCCTCGGTTACTGCTCTTTCTTACAATGAGCAGTTCTTC; cdr3_aa: CSVDSSVTALSYNEQFF
d_call: TRBD1; j_call: TRBJ1-2; clone_size: NA; v_call: TRBV28; cdr3_nt: TGTGCCAGCAGTTTAAGGGACAGACCCAACTATGGCTACACCTTC; cdr3_aa: CASSLRDRPNYGYTF
d_call: NA; j_call: TRBJ2-3; clone_size: NA; v_call: TRBV15; cdr3_nt: TGTGCCGCGGGACTCGGCACAGATACGCAGTATTTT; cdr3_aa: CAAGLGTDTQYF
d_call: TRBD1; j_call: TRBJ1-1; clone_size: NA; v_call: TRBV6-6; cdr3_nt: TGTGCCAGTGACAGGGTATTCCCAAACACTGAAGCTTTCTTT; cdr3_aa: CASDRVFPNTEAFF
d_call: TRBD1; j_call: TRBJ1-2; clone_size: few; v_call: TRBV18; cdr3_nt: TGTGCCAGCTCCTCCGGGACAGCCTATGGCTACACCTTC; cdr3_aa: CASSSGTAYGYTF
d_call: TRBD2; j_call: TRBJ2-1; clone_size: NA; v_call: TRBV6-1; cdr3_nt: TGTGCCAGCAGTGAGGAAGGGACTAGAAACAATGAGCAGTTCTTC; cdr3_aa: CASSEEGTRNNEQFF
d_call: TRBD2; j_call: TRBJ2-1; clone_size: NA; v_call: TRBV5-4; cdr3_nt: TGTGCCAGCAGCTTGATGCTAGCGGGGGGGAATGAGCAGTTCTTC; cdr3_aa: CASSLMLAGGNEQFF
d_call: NA; j_call: TRBJ2-7; clone_size: NA; v_call: TRBV6-1; cdr3_nt: TGTGCCAGCAGTGCGGACAGCTACGAGCAGTACTTC; cdr3_aa: CASSADSYEQYF
d_call: NA; j_call: TRBJ2-7; clone_size: NA; v_call: TRBV5-6; cdr3_nt: TGTGCCAGCAGCTTGGGGCAGTCCTACGAGCAGTACTTC; cdr3_aa: CASSLGQSYEQYF
d_call: TRBD1; j_call: TRBJ2-1; clone_size: NA; v_call: TRBV19; cdr3_nt: TGTGCCAGTAGTATTAGGGACAGGTACAATGAGCAGTTCTTC; cdr3_aa: CASSIRDRYNEQFF
d_call: TRBD1; j_call: TRBJ1-1; clone_size: NA; v_call: TRBV19; cdr3_nt: TGTGCCAGTAGCGGGACAGGGGGGACTGAAGCTTTCTTT; cdr3_aa: CASSGTGGTEAFF
d_call: NA; j_call: TRBJ2-3; clone_size: NA; v_call: TRBV19; cdr3_nt: TGTGCCTGTTGGGGCAGGGGTCTAGATACGCAGTATTTT; cdr3_aa: CACWGRGLDTQYF
d_call: TRBD1; j_call: TRBJ2-5; clone_size: NA; v_call: TRBV2; cdr3_nt: TGTGCCAGCCGCGGGACAGGGCAAGAGACCCAGTACTTC; cdr3_aa: CASRGTGQETQYF
d_call: TRBD1; j_call: TRBJ1-2; clone_size: NA; v_call: TRBV6-5; cdr3_nt: TGTGCCAGCAGCCACGGACAGGCGCTCAGTTATGGCTACACCTTC; cdr3_aa: CASSHGQALSYGYTF
d_call: NA; j_call: TRBJ2-2; clone_size: many; v_call: TRBV6-5; cdr3_nt: TGTGCCAGCAGAGACGGGCAGGGGCTCCCCGGGGAGCTGTTTTTT; cdr3_aa: CASRDGQGLPGELFF
d_call: NA; j_call: TRBJ1-2; clone_size: NA; v_call: TRBV4-1; cdr3_nt: TGCGCCAGCAGCCGAACCCCGGCAGGGGAGAGGAGCTACACCTTC; cdr3_aa: CASSRTPAGERSYTF
d_call: NA; j_call: TRBJ1-4; clone_size: NA; v_call: TRBV18; cdr3_nt: TGTGCCAGCTCACCAGGACTGAATGAAAAACTGTTTTTT; cdr3_aa: CASSPGLNEKLFF
d_call: TRBD1; j_call: TRBJ2-7; clone_size: NA; v_call: TRBV29-1; cdr3_nt: TGCAGCGTGCGGGGGACAGGGACCTACGAGCAGTACTTC; cdr3_aa: CSVRGTGTYEQYF
d_call: NA; j_call: TRBJ2-1; clone_size: NA; v_call: TRBV6-1; cdr3_nt: TGTGCCAGCGTTCTCCACGGAGGCAATGAGCAGTTCTTC; cdr3_aa: CASVLHGGNEQFF
d_call: NA; j_call: TRBJ2-1; clone_size: NA; v_call: TRBV7-2; cdr3_nt: TGTGCCAGCAGCAAGGACACAGGTTTTCCATTTTACAATGAGCAGTTCTTC; cdr3_aa: CASSKDTGFPFYNEQFF
d_call: TRBD1; j_call: TRBJ1-3; clone_size: NA; v_call: TRBV5-1; cdr3_nt: TGCGCCAGCAGCTTAAGCCCTATACCGGACAGGGCTGGAAACACCATATATTTT; cdr3_aa: CASSLSPIPDRAGNTIYF
d_call: NA; j_call: TRBJ1-4; clone_size: once; v_call: TRBV4-1; cdr3_nt: TGCGCCAGCAGCCAACCTCGGGCAGGGACTAATGAAAAACTGTTTTTT; cdr3_aa: CASSQPRAGTNEKLFF
d_call: TRBD1; j_call: TRBJ1-5; clone_size: NA; v_call: TRBV7-2; cdr3_nt: TGTGCCAGCAGCCCTCGTGGGACAGGGGGCGTTTATAGCAATCAGCCCCAGCATTTT; cdr3_aa: CASSPRGTGGVYSNQPQHF
d_call: NA; j_call: TRBJ2-6; clone_size: NA; v_call: TRBV14; cdr3_nt: TGTGCCAGCAGCCAATTCAATCTCCAACGCAGCTCTGGGGCCAACGTCCTGACTTTC; cdr3_aa: CASSQFNLQRSSGANVLTF
d_call: NA; j_call: TRBJ2-6; clone_size: NA; v_call: TRBV6-5; cdr3_nt: TGTGCCAGTGGGGAACAGGGTTCTGGGGCCAACGTCCTGACTTTC; cdr3_aa: CASGEQGSGANVLTF
d_call: NA; j_call: TRBJ1-2; clone_size: once; v_call: TRBV5-8; cdr3_nt: TGTGCCAGCAGCTTGTCGACAGGTTATTCCTACTATGGCTACACCTTC; cdr3_aa: CASSLSTGYSYYGYTF
d_call: NA; j_call: TRBJ2-2; clone_size: NA; v_call: TRBV10-1; cdr3_nt: TGCGCCAGCAGTGTGACAGGAATTACCGGGGAGCTGTTTTTT; cdr3_aa: CASSVTGITGELFF
d_call: NA; j_call: TRBJ2-7; clone_size: NA; v_call: TRBV7-9; cdr3_nt: TGTGCCAGCAGCTTAGGTGCTAACGAGCAGTACTTC; cdr3_aa: CASSLGANEQYF
d_call: TRBD1; j_call: TRBJ2-7; clone_size: NA; v_call: TRBV6-6; cdr3_nt: TGTGCCAGCGGGCCCGACAGGGGACGATCCTACGAGCAGTACTTC; cdr3_aa: CASGPDRGRSYEQYF
d_call: NA; j_call: TRBJ1-5; clone_size: once; v_call: TRBV6-4; cdr3_nt: TGTGCCAGCACCGACAGGTGGAGCAATCAGCCCCAGCATTTT; cdr3_aa: CASTDRWSNQPQHF
d_call: NA; j_call: TRBJ1-2; clone_size: NA; v_call: TRBV5-1; cdr3_nt: TGCGCCAGCAGCTTGATCCTAAACTCGGAGAATGGCTACACCTTC; cdr3_aa: CASSLILNSENGYTF
d_call: NA; j_call: TRBJ2-1; clone_size: NA; v_call: TRBV9; cdr3_nt: TGTGCCAGCAGCCAGGACATTACCTACAATGAGCAGTTCTTC; cdr3_aa: CASSQDITYNEQFF
d_call: TRBD2; j_call: TRBJ2-1; clone_size: NA; v_call: TRBV28; cdr3_nt: TGTGCCAGCATCCTTAGCGGGAGCCGCTACAATGAGCAGTTCTTC; cdr3_aa: CASILSGSRYNEQFF
d_call: NA; j_call: TRBJ2-7; clone_size: NA; v_call: TRBV5-1; cdr3_nt: TGCGCCAGCAGCTTGGGGACAGTCTACTACGAGCAGTACTTC; cdr3_aa: CASSLGTVYYEQYF
d_call: NA; j_call: TRBJ1-5; clone_size: NA; v_call: TRBV18; cdr3_nt: TGTGCCAGCTCACCAGAATCAGCCAGGGATTACCAGCCCCAGCATTTT; cdr3_aa: CASSPESARDYQPQHF
d_call: TRBD2; j_call: TRBJ2-3; clone_size: NA; v_call: TRBV29-1; cdr3_nt: TGCAGCGTAACCGGGACTAGCGTTGATACGCAGTATTTT; cdr3_aa: CSVTGTSVDTQYF
d_call: TRBD2; j_call: TRBJ2-1; clone_size: NA; v_call: TRBV11-2; cdr3_nt: TGTGCCAGCAGCTTAGGTCCGAACGGACTAGCGGGGTTCCTCGCTCAGTTCTTC; cdr3_aa: CASSLGPNGLAGFLAQFF
d_call: TRBD2; j_call: TRBJ2-1; clone_size: NA; v_call: TRBV5-1; cdr3_nt: TGCGCCAGCAGCTTCCAACTAGCGGGAGTCAATGAGCAGTTCTTC; cdr3_aa: CASSFQLAGVNEQFF
d_call: TRBD1; j_call: TRBJ2-2; clone_size: NA; v_call: TRBV5-1; cdr3_nt: TGCGCCAGCAGCTTGGGGCCCCGACAGGGTAGCACCGGGGAGCTGTTTTTT; cdr3_aa: CASSLGPRQGSTGELFF
d_call: NA; j_call: TRBJ2-3; clone_size: NA; v_call: TRBV6-4; cdr3_nt: TGTGCCAGCAGGGGGGGAGGACGCCGGGCAGATACGCAGTATTTT; cdr3_aa: CASRGGGRRADTQYF
d_call: NA; j_call: TRBJ1-2; clone_size: medium-sized; v_call: TRBV2; cdr3_nt: TGTGCCAGCAGTGACGTAGCAGCTTATGGCTACACCTTC; cdr3_aa: CASSDVAAYGYTF
d_call: TRBD2; j_call: TRBJ2-5; clone_size: NA; v_call: TRBV6-5; cdr3_nt: TGTGCCAGCAGTTACGGGCTAGCGGGGACCCAAGAGACCCAGTACTTC; cdr3_aa: CASSYGLAGTQETQYF
d_call: TRBD2; j_call: TRBJ2-1; clone_size: NA; v_call: TRBV5-6; cdr3_nt: TGTGCCAGCAGCTTTAGCGGGGTTGACAATGAGCAGTTCTTC; cdr3_aa: CASSFSGVDNEQFF
d_call: NA; j_call: TRBJ1-5; clone_size: NA; v_call: TRBV28; cdr3_nt: TGTGCCAGCAGGCGAACAGGGTCCCGTCAGCCCCAGCATTTT; cdr3_aa: CASRRTGSRQPQHF
d_call: NA; j_call: TRBJ2-7; clone_size: NA; v_call: TRBV13; cdr3_nt: TGTGCCAGCAGCTTAAGTGGAGGGCCATGGCAGTACTTC; cdr3_aa: CASSLSGGPWQYF